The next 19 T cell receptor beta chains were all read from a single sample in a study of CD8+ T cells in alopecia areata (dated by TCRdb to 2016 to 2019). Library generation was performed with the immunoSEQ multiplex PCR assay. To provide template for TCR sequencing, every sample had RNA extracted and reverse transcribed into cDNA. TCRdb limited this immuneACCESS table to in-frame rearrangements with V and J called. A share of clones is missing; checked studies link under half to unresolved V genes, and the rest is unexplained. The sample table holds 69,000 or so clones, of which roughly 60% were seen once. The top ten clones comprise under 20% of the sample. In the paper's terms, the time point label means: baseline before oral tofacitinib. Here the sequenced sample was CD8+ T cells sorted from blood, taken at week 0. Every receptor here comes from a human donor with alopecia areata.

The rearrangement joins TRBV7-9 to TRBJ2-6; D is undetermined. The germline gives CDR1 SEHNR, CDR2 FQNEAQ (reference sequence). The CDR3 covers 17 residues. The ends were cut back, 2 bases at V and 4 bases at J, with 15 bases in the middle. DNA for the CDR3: TGTGCCAGCAGCTTAATGGCAGGCCTCCTCGGGGCCAACGTCCTGACTTTC. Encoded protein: CASSLMAGLLGANVLTF.

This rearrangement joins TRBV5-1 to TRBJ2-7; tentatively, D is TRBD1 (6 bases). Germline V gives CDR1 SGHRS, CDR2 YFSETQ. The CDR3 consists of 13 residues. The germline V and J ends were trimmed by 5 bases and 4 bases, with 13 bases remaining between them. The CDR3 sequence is CASRGQGLYEQYF. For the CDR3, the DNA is TGCGCCAGCAGAGGTCAGGGGCTGTACGAGCAGTACTTC.

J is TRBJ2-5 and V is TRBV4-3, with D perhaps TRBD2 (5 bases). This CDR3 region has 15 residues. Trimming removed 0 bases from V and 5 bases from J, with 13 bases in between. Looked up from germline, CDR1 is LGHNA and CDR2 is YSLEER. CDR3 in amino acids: CASSQEAALGETQYF. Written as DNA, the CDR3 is TGCGCCAGCAGCCAAGAAGCGGCGCTGGGGGAGACCCAGTACTTC.

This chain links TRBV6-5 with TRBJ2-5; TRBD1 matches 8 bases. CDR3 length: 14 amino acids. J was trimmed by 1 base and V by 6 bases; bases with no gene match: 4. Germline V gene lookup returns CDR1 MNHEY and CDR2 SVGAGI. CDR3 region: CASSRGTGQETQYF. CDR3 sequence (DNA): TGTGCCAGCAGCCGAGGGACAGGCCAAGAGACCCAGTACTTC.

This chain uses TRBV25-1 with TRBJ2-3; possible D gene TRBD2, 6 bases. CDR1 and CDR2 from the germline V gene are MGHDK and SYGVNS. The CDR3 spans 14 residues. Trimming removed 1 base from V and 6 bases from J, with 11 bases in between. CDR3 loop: CASSEFRGTDTQYF. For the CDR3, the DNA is TGTGCCAGCAGTGAATTTCGGGGGACGGATACGCAGTATTTT.

In DNA, the CDR3 is TGTGCCAGCATCTCTATCGGGAGGGCTTCGGAGACCCAGTACTTC. Amino acid sequence: CASISIGRASETQYF. V and J are TRBV28 and TRBJ2-5; 8 bases align to TRBD2. The CDR3 sequence is 15 residues long. The germline V gene has CDR1 MDHEN and CDR2 SYDVKM. The junction had 12 bases not matched to a gene; V was cut back by 7 bases and J by 5 bases.

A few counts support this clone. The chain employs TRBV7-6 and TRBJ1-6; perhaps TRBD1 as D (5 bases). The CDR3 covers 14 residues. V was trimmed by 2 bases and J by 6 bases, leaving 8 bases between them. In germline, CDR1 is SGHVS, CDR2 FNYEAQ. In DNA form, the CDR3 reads TGTGCCAGCAGCTTACCAGGGATTAATTCACCCCTCCACTTT. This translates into CASSLPGINSPLHF.

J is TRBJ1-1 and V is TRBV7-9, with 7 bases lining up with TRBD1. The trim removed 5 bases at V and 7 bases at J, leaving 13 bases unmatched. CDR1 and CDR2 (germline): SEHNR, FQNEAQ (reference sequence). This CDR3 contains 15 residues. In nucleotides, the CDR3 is TGTGCCAGCAGCCGCTCCGCGACAGGGAGGGGTGAAGCTTTCTTT. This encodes CASSRSATGRGEAFF.

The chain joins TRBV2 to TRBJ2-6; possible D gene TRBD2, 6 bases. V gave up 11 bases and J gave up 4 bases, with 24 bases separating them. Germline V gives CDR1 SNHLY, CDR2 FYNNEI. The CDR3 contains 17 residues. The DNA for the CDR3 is TGTGCCGGAGGGCCCATTTGGGGCCCTGGAGGGGCCAACGTCCTGACTTTC. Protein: CAGGPIWGPGGANVLTF.

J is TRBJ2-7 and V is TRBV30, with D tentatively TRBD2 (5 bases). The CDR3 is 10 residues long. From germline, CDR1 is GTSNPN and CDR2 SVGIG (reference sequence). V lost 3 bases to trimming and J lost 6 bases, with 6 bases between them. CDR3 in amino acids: CAWRGSEQYF. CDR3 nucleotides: TGTGCCTGGAGGGGGAGCGAGCAGTACTTC.

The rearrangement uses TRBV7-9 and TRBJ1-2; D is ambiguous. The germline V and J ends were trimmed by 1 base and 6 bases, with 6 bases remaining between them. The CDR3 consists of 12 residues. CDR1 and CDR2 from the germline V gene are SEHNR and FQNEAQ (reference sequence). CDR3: CASSLGGDGYTF. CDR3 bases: TGTGCCAGCAGCTTAGGTGGGGATGGCTACACCTTC.

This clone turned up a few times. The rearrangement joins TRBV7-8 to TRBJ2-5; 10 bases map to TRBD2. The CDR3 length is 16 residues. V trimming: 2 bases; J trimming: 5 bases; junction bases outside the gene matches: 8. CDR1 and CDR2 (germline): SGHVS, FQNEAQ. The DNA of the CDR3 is TGTGCCAGCAGCTTATACGGACTAGCGGTTGGGGAGACCCAGTACTTC. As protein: CASSLYGLAVGETQYF. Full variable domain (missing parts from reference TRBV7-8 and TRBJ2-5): GAGVSQSPRYKVAKRGQDVALRCDPISGHVSLFWYQQALGQGPEFLTYFQNEAQLDKSGLPSDRFFAERPEGSVSTLKIQRTQQEDSAVYLCASSLYGLAVGETQYFGPGTRLLVL.

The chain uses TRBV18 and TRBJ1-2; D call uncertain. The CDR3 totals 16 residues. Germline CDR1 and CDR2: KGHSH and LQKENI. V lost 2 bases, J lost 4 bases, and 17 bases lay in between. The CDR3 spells CASSPKGIESGYGYTF. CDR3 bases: TGTGCCAGCTCACCAAAGGGCATCGAAAGCGGCTATGGCTACACCTTC.

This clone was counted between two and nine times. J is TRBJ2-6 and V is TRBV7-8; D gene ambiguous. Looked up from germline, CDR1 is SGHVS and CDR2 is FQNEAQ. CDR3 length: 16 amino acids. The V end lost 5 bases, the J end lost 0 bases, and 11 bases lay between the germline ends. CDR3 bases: TGTGCCAGCAGCCCATGGGCCATCTCTGGGGCCAACGTCCTGACTTTC. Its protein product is CASSPWAISGANVLTF.

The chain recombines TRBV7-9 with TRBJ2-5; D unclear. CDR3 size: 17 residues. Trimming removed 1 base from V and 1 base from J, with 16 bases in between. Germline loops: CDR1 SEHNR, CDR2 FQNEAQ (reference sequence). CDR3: CASSLGVYPGAQETQYF. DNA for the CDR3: TGTGCCAGCAGCTTAGGGGTCTATCCAGGAGCCCAAGAGACCCAGTACTTC.

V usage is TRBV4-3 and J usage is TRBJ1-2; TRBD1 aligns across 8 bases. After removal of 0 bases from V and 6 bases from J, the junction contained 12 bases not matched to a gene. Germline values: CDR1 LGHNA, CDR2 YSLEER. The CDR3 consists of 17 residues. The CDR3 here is CASSQDPGTGAVDGYTF. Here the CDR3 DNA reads TGCGCCAGCAGCCAAGACCCGGGGACAGGAGCGGTGGATGGCTACACCTTC.

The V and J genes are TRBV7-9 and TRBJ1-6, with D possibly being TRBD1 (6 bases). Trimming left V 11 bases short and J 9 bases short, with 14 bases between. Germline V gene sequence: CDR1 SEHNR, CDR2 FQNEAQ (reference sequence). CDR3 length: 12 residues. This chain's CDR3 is CAGNEGGSPLHF. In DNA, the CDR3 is TGTGCCGGGAACGAAGGGGGTTCACCCCTCCACTTT.

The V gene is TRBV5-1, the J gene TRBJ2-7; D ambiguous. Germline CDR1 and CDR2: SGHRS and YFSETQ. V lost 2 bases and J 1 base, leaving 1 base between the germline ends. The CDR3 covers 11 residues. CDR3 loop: CASSFSYEQYF. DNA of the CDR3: TGCGCCAGCAGCTTTTCCTACGAGCAGTACTTC.

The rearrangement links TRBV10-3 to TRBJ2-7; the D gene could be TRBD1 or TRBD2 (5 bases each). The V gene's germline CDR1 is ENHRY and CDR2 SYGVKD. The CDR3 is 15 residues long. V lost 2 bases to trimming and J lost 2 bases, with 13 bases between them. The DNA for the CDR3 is TGTGCCATCAGTGAGGTTCGGGGCCGGACCTACGAGCAGTACTTC. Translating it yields CAISEVRGRTYEQYF.